This T cell receptor beta chain was recorded in a study of early T cells in non-severe SARS-CoV-2 infection. Turning to the study itself: Sequenced bulk RNA came from whole blood that was unsorted, and chains were unpaired. Overall study results and limits: Private and CD4 specificities were missed by VDJdb matching, skewed to anti-spike CD8.

The TCR library protocol was used to attach unique molecular identifiers. These identifiers were attached to individual cDNA molecules. In TCRdb, the 5' RACE reads were re-called with MiXCR into one record per CDR3 protein. Of more than 65,000 distinct CDR3 sequences in the sample, over 9% were seen once. Many counts were recorded for this clonotype. Its antigen is not known. This receptor was taken from an adult who was a healthcare worker with PCR-confirmed SARS-CoV-2 infection or an uninfected control (not recorded which). Sequenced material: whole blood.

In DNA, the CDR3 is TGTGCCAGCAGCGGACAGGGGGCATACGAGCAGTACTTC. Translated: CASSGQGAYEQYF. The rearrangement uses TRBV28 and TRBJ2-7; TRBD1 aligns across 11 bases. This CDR3 spans 13 amino acids. From germline, CDR1 is MDHEN and CDR2 SYDVKM. The trim removed 6 bases at V and 4 bases at J, leaving 2 bases unmatched.